This T cell receptor beta chain was documented in a study of early T cells in non-severe SARS-CoV-2 infection (dated by TCRdb to the early 2020s). Broadly, across the study: Because TCR sequencing relied on bulk RNA taken from unsorted whole blood, pairing of alpha and beta chains was not possible.

A case-control design nested within a healthcare worker cohort in London, UK, was used, with weekly nasopharyngeal swab PCR tests and blood sampling performed. Between 23 and 31 March 2020, the week of the UK lockdown, healthcare workers were enrolled and then followed up weekly for as long as 16 weeks. From cysteine to phenylalanine, the CDR3 is 15 amino acids long. Kept here is only the CDR3 DNA, which spans 45 bases and is read in frame from base 1. From the germline V gene, CDR1 is SGHTS and CDR2 is YDEGEE. Between the V and J ends, shortened by 1 base and 0 bases respectively, the junction contains 9 bases. Overall results and qualifications from the work: VDJdb matching was skewed toward anti-spike CD8 responses and likely underestimated virus-specific expansions by missing private and CD4 specificities.

As concerns this clonotype: The antigen it recognizes is unknown. Base-call qualities are not available, and no considerably larger clone is one nucleotide away.

To prepare the library, 5' RACE was applied. Sequenced using a NextSeq 500. The TCR library protocol attached unique molecular identifiers to individual cDNA molecules to correct for sequencing error and PCR bias. Sequencing covered both TCR alpha and beta chains, and within each sample the abundances of alpha and beta sequences were tightly co-correlated. The authors' pipeline ran thus. V gene, J gene and CDR3 annotation of TCR sequences was performed with Decombinator V4. TCRs were defined as expanded if a significant change between any two time points was detected under a Poisson model with p below 0.0001. TCR abundances were normalised to the total number of TCRs sequenced per sample and expressed as counts per million. MAIT TCRs were defined by TRAV1-2 paired with TRAJ12, TRAJ20 or TRAJ33, and iNKT TCRs by TRAV10 paired with TRAJ18. VDJdb, accessed 1 November 2021, was searched for CMV, EBV and SARS-CoV-2 annotated TCRs, with TCRs annotated for multiple antigens excluded. TCRdb ran its own pipeline on the public reads, namely fastp trimming at Q25 and MiXCR clone calling, and kept in-frame beta chains. Identical CDR3 proteins give one entry, which carries the most common genes and DNA. Clone size and V and J calls follow TCRdb, not the original study. Counted in this sample were about 89,000 distinct CDR3 sequences; 15% to 20% of them appeared once. Together, the top ten hold 4.5% to 6% of the sample.

The specimen comprised whole blood, sampled at baseline. The clonotype originates from an adult who was a healthcare worker with PCR-confirmed SARS-CoV-2 infection or an uninfected control (not recorded which). The chain is assembled from TRBV5-8 and TRBJ2-3; the D gene is not confidently resolved. The DNA sequence follows: TGTGCCAGCAGCTTGTTTATGAGGAGCACAGATACGCAGTATTTT. It codes for CASSLFMRSTDTQYF.